This entry lists 23 T cell receptor beta chains sequenced from one sample in a study of cytomegalovirus exposure and HLA in healthy donors (dated by TCRdb to 2017 to 2019). The method was the immunoSEQ multiplex PCR assay. For the multiplex PCR, a mixture combining 60 forward primers for TCR Vbeta segments and 13 reverse primers for TCR Jbeta segments was used. The table comes from immuneACCESS by way of TCRdb, which keeps in-frame sequences with V and J called. Part of the clones is missing from these tables; in studies checked, under half for an unresolved V gene and the rest for unknown reasons. The sample table holds 200,000 or so clones, of which more than 65% were seen once. The top ten clonotypes cover 5% to 6% of the sample. Sequencing input: PBMCs. Receptors originate from a woman aged 25 to 39 in good health and CMV-seropositive.

The chain couples TRBV28 to TRBJ2-1; 10 positions agree with TRBD2. Germline CDR1 and CDR2: MDHEN and SYDVKM. With V trimmed by 6 bases and J by 1 base, 9 bases remained unmatched. This CDR3 has 17 residues. DNA of the CDR3: TGTGCCAGCAGGGACCTAGCGGGAGTAAGATCCTACAATGAGCAGTTCTTC. Translating it yields CASRDLAGVRSYNEQFF.

The V call is TRBV5-1, the J call TRBJ1-2; D ambiguous. From germline, CDR1 is SGHRS and CDR2 YFSETQ. The CDR3 has 15 residues. Trimming removed 3 bases at V and 1 base at J, with 13 bases between. CDR3 in DNA: TGCGCCAGCAGCTCGTCCATCGGGAATAACTATGGCTACACCTTC. Protein sequence: CASSSSIGNNYGYTF.

J is TRBJ2-3 and V is TRBV10-2; D unclear. The CDR3 totals 13 residues. Germline V CDR1 and CDR2: WSHSY, SAAADI. V was pared by 4 bases and J by 2 bases, with 7 bases between. CDR3 coding DNA: TGCGCCAGCAGTGTCATAGACACAGATACGCAGTATTTT. Its translation: CASSVIDTDTQYF.

The rearrangement links TRBV6-5 to TRBJ2-5; TRBD2 aligns across 7 bases. The CDR3 totals 15 residues. From germline, CDR1 is MNHEY and CDR2 SVGAGI. The ends lost 6 bases at V and 5 bases at J; junction bases unmatched: 12. The DNA of the CDR3 is TGTGCCAGCAGAAGACAAAGCGGAGCGGGGGAGACCCAGTACTTC. Protein sequence: CASRRQSGAGETQYF.

In this sample, this clone turned up a few times. The CDR3 loop is CASSRDNLQETQYF. The CDR3 coding sequence is TGTGCCAGCTCAAGGGACAACCTCCAAGAGACCCAGTACTTC. The V gene is TRBV18, the J gene TRBJ2-5; D is perhaps TRBD1 (6 bases). The germline V gene has CDR1 KGHSH and CDR2 LQKENI. Trimming pared 5 bases from V and 1 base from J, leaving 11 bases between. The CDR3 loop spans 14 amino acids.

The rearrangement uses TRBV19 and TRBJ2-3, with 7 bases matching TRBD2. Germline V gene lookup returns CDR1 LNHDA and CDR2 SQIVND (reference sequence). With V trimmed by 5 bases and J by 1 base, 6 bases remained unmatched. The CDR3 spans 15 residues. CDR3 in amino acids: CASSPGLTGTDTQYF. The CDR3 DNA follows: TGTGCCAGTAGTCCGGGACTAACCGGCACAGATACGCAGTATTTT.

This chain joins TRBV4-1 and TRBJ2-5; 11 positions agree with TRBD2. Germline CDR1 and CDR2: MGHRA and YSYEKL. The CDR3 runs 19 residues. The V gene end was trimmed by 0 bases and the J gene end by 4 bases; junction bases not matched to a gene: 13. DNA for the CDR3: TGCGCCAGCAGCCAAGATCGTAATAGCGGGGGGGCAGGCAGAGAGACCCAGTACTTC. Its translation is CASSQDRNSGGAGRETQYF.

The V and J genes are TRBV5-5 and TRBJ1-5, with TRBD1 identical over 7 bases. The length of the CDR3 is 14 residues. Germline V gene sequence: CDR1 SGHKS, CDR2 YYEKEE (reference sequence). J lost 9 bases, V lost 4 bases, and 10 bases had no gene match. CDR3 loop: CASSVSGGVLPQHF. Here the CDR3 DNA reads TGTGCCAGCAGCGTCTCAGGGGGAGTACTGCCCCAGCATTTT.

The rearrangement joins TRBV29-1 to TRBJ1-2, with TRBD1 matching 9 bases. CDR1 SQVTM and CDR2 ANQGSEA come from the germline V gene. J was trimmed by 4 bases and V by 2 bases; bases with no gene match: 17. The CDR3 loop spans 18 amino acids. This chain's CDR3 is CSVELQPSDRGEGYGYTF. CDR3 coding DNA: TGCAGCGTTGAATTACAACCATCTGACAGGGGGGAGGGCTATGGCTACACCTTC.

The V gene is TRBV5-1, the J gene TRBJ2-1, with 8 bases fitting TRBD2. The CDR3 loop spans 18 amino acids. Germline CDR1 is SGHRS and CDR2 is YFSETQ. The V segment lost 1 base and the J segment 2 bases; nucleotides outside the gene matches: 11. As DNA, the CDR3 is TGCGCCAGCAGCTTGACTCCCCTGGCGGGAGGTCCCTACAATGAGCAGTTCTTC. Protein sequence: CASSLTPLAGGPYNEQFF.

The J gene is TRBJ2-5, the V gene TRBV20-1, with D possibly matching TRBD1 (6 bases). The CDR3 consists of 11 residues. The germline V and J ends were trimmed by 7 bases and 3 bases, with 9 bases remaining between them. The germline V gene encodes CDR1 DFQATT and CDR2 SNEGSKA (reference sequence). CDR3 sequence (DNA): TGCAGTGGTAACAGGGAAGAGACCCAGTACTTC. It yields the protein CSGNREETQYF.

Here the CDR3 reads CASSEGVLGGAFF. DNA of the CDR3: TGTGCCAGCAGTGAAGGGGTTCTCGGGGGAGCTTTCTTT. The V gene is TRBV6-1, the J gene TRBJ1-1; tentative D call: TRBD1 (5 bases). Germline V gene data show CDR1 as MNHNS and CDR2 as SASEGT. With 1 base removed from V and 10 bases from J, the gap between germline ends came to 13 bases. The CDR3 is 13 amino acids.

This chain connects TRBV27 to TRBJ2-7, with TRBD1 matching 8 bases. V trimming: 2 bases; J trimming: 4 bases; junction bases outside the gene matches: 7. This CDR3 is built from 15 residues. Per germline, CDR1 MNHEY and CDR2 SMNVEV (reference sequence). The CDR3 nucleotides read TGTGCCAGCAGTTTAACCGGGACAGGTACTTACGAGCAGTACTTC. Translated, it gives CASSLTGTGTYEQYF.

V usage is TRBV6-4 and J usage is TRBJ2-7; maybe TRBD2 (5 bases). The V and J ends lost 6 bases and 7 bases respectively, with 16 bases between them. Germline V gene sequence: CDR1 MRHNA, CDR2 SNTAGT. The CDR3 sequence is 13 residues long. CDR3 DNA sequence: TGTGCCAGCAGCCCGGGATTAGCAGAAGAGCAGTACTTC. Translating it yields CASSPGLAEEQYF.

The chain is built from TRBV29-1 and TRBJ2-3; D is ambiguous. This CDR3 is 13 amino acids long. Germline V CDR1 and CDR2: SQVTM, ANQGSEA. V was clipped by 2 bases and J by 7 bases, with 13 bases between them. The CDR3 here is CSVERRLTHTQYF. The CDR3 DNA reads TGCAGCGTTGAACGGCGGCTGACTCATACGCAGTATTTT.

The V gene is TRBV19, the J gene TRBJ2-1; perhaps TRBD1 as D (5 bases). V gave up 5 bases and J gave up 0 bases, with 17 bases separating them. The CDR3 loop spans 17 amino acids. Germline lookup yields CDR1 LNHDA and CDR2 SQIVND (reference sequence). The CDR3 bases are TGTGCCAGTAGTGCCGATCTTAAAGGGGTCTCCTACAATGAGCAGTTCTTC. Amino acids: CASSADLKGVSYNEQFF.

Only one count was recorded for this clone. The rearrangement uses TRBV7-9 and TRBJ2-3; 13 bases align to TRBD2. The CDR3 is 16 amino acids. V dropped 5 bases and J dropped 4; count of bases not matched to a gene: 6. Germline-derived CDR1 and CDR2 are SEHNR and FQNEAQ (reference sequence). The CDR3 loop is CASSGSTSGGADTQYF. The CDR3 nucleotides read TGTGCCAGCAGCGGGAGTACTAGCGGGGGGGCAGATACGCAGTATTTT.

This clone was detected only a few times. The rearrangement uses TRBV9 and TRBJ1-1; tentative D call: TRBD1 (6 bases). Deletions cut 2 bases from V and 7 bases from J, with 15 bases between. Germline loops: CDR1 SGDLS, CDR2 YYNGEE. The CDR3 consists of 14 residues. CDR3 amino acids: CASSVGGQGGEAFF. The CDR3 DNA reads as TGTGCCAGCAGCGTGGGAGGGCAAGGGGGTGAAGCTTTCTTT.

This chain uses TRBV4-2 with TRBJ2-7; D may be TRBD2 (6 bases). This CDR3 comprises 14 residues. Germline V gives CDR1 LGHNA, CDR2 YNFKEQ. V gave up 4 bases and J gave up 4 bases, with 14 bases separating them. The CDR3 loop reads CASSLSTGTYEQYF. The CDR3 region has the DNA TGTGCCAGCAGCCTCTCCACTGGGACTTACGAGCAGTACTTC.

The chain employs TRBV19 and TRBJ1-1; D not certain. This CDR3 is built from 13 residues. Per germline, CDR1 LNHDA and CDR2 SQIVND (reference sequence). Trimming left V 4 bases short and J 1 base short, with 7 bases between. The CDR3 nucleotides are TGTGCCAGTAGTAGCACAACGAACACTGAAGCTTTCTTT. It is translated as CASSSTTNTEAFF.

This clone was found once. This chain uses TRBV25-1 with TRBJ2-1; D is perhaps TRBD1 (6 bases). Trimming cost V 6 bases and J 6 bases, with 15 bases left between them. This CDR3 comprises 14 residues. Germline V gene data show CDR1 as MGHDK and CDR2 as SYGVNS. CDR3 nucleotide sequence: TGTGCCAGCAGAAGGCTGGGGGCAGGCAATGAGCAGTTCTTC. It codes for CASRRLGAGNEQFF. The variable domain in full, with the rest retrieved from reference TRBV25-1 and TRBJ2-1, is EADIYQTPRYLVIGTGKKITLECSQTMGHDKMYWYQQDPGMELHLIHYSYGVNSTEKGDLSSESTVSRIRTEHFPLTLESARPSHTSQYLCASRRLGAGNEQFFGPGTRLTVL.

For this clone: Other DNA sequences of this sample code for an identical CDR3. V and J are TRBV5-4 and TRBJ2-7; 7 bases are shared with TRBD1. The trim removed 2 bases at V and 6 bases at J, leaving 5 bases unmatched. CDR1 SGHNT and CDR2 YYREEE come from the germline V gene (reference sequence). The CDR3 spans 13 residues. CDR3 protein: CASSFDRVREQYF. DNA of the CDR3: TGTGCCAGCAGCTTTGACAGGGTCCGCGAGCAGTACTTC.

The genes are TRBV11-2 and TRBJ2-1; 14 bases are a match to TRBD2. With 3 bases clipped from V and 3 bases from J, the junction kept 7 bases outside the gene matches. There are 18 residues in the CDR3. Per the germline V gene, CDR1 is SGHAT and CDR2 is FQNNGV. The CDR3: CASSLGGLAGGYYNEQFF. As DNA, the CDR3 is TGTGCCAGCAGCTTGGGCGGACTAGCGGGGGGATACTACAATGAGCAGTTCTTC.